A single sample is the source of the 12 T cell receptor beta chains below, sequenced in a study of Tregs in tolerant kidney transplant recipients. Repertoires were generated with immunoSEQ multiplex PCR, while TCRdb's copy carries only in-frame clones and drops some. The sample lists some 90,000 clones; more than 90% were seen once. The sample was CD8+ T cells from blood. These TCRs come from a human donor in good health.

The CDR3 sequence is CASTGGSGNTIYF. In DNA form, the CDR3 reads TGTGCCAGCACCGGGGGCTCTGGAAACACCATATATTTT. This chain connects TRBV2 to TRBJ1-3, with TRBD1 as a possible D gene (5 bases). The CDR3 has 13 residues. The germline V and J ends were trimmed by 7 bases and 0 bases, with 7 bases remaining between them. Germline CDR1 is SNHLY and CDR2 is FYNNEI.

This chain links TRBV9 with TRBJ1-1; D ambiguous. Germline V gives CDR1 SGDLS, CDR2 YYNGEE. Trimming took 4 bases from V and 1 from J, leaving 11 bases between them. The CDR3 has 14 residues. In DNA form, the CDR3 reads TGTGCCAGCAGCTCCGAGCCCCCGAACACTGAAGCTTTCTTT. This translates into CASSSEPPNTEAFF.

This clone appeared once. The chain carries TRBV6-5 and TRBJ2-1, with 10 bases aligning to TRBD2. After removal of 6 bases from V and 8 bases from J, the junction contained 7 bases not matched to a gene. CDR1 and CDR2 (germline): MNHEY, SVGAGI. This CDR3 comprises 14 residues. The CDR3 sequence is CASRTAGGLYEQFF. The CDR3 DNA follows: TGTGCCAGCAGGACAGCGGGGGGGCTCTATGAGCAGTTCTTC.

The J gene is TRBJ2-4, the V gene TRBV9; the D is unclear. V lost 3 bases and J 5 bases, leaving 6 bases between the germline ends. Germline CDR1 and CDR2: SGDLS and YYNGEE. This CDR3 spans 12 amino acids. The CDR3 nucleotides are TGTGCCAGCAGCGCCCCACAAAACATTCAGTACTTC. This gives the protein CASSAPQNIQYF.

The V call is TRBV30, the J call TRBJ2-1; D ambiguous. The V gene lost 2 bases and the J gene lost 7 bases, with 6 bases spanning the gap. The V gene's germline CDR1 is GTSNPN and CDR2 SVGIG (reference sequence). The CDR3 extends over 11 amino acids. The CDR3 nucleotides read TGTGCCTGGAGTTTTATTAATGAGCAGTTCTTC. Protein: CAWSFINEQFF.

The rearrangement links TRBV27 to TRBJ2-7; D may match TRBD1 or TRBD2 (5 bases each). V dropped 6 bases and J dropped 5 bases, with 14 bases sitting between them. This CDR3 is built from 13 residues. Per germline, CDR1 MNHEY and CDR2 SMNVEV (reference sequence). The CDR3 is CASSPVGADEQYF. The CDR3 DNA reads as TGTGCCAGCAGCCCGGTCGGGGCCGACGAGCAGTACTTC.

This chain's CDR3 is CASSPYRGHDEQYF. The CDR3 DNA reads as TGCGCCAGCAGTCCCTACAGGGGGCACGACGAGCAGTACTTC. V gene TRBV4-1 combines with J gene TRBJ2-7, with 9 nucleotides matching TRBD1. Germline V gene lookup returns CDR1 MGHRA and CDR2 YSYEKL. V lost 6 bases, J lost 5 bases, and 8 bases stayed unmatched. The CDR3 sequence is 14 residues long.

The J gene is TRBJ2-5, the V gene TRBV7-9; D is unclear. The CDR3 is 14 amino acids. Germline assignment: CDR1 SEHNR and CDR2 FQNEAQ (reference sequence). Trimming took 4 bases from V and 6 from J, leaving 15 bases between them. The CDR3 region has the DNA TGTGCCAGCAGCTCCCCCGTAGGACGAAAGACCCAGTACTTC. This sequence encodes CASSSPVGRKTQYF.

The CDR3 sequence: CASSENPSNGYTF. The CDR3 DNA sequence: TGTGCCAGCAGTGAAAACCCTTCGAACGGCTACACCTTC. The chain joins TRBV6-4 to TRBJ1-2; D unresolved. The CDR3 is made up of 13 amino acids. From germline, CDR1 is MRHNA and CDR2 SNTAGT. Deletions cut 3 bases from V and 8 bases from J, with 13 bases between.

This rearrangement joins TRBV4-1 to TRBJ2-7; a weak D match, TRBD1 (5 bases). The V gene's germline CDR1 is MGHRA and CDR2 YSYEKL. V was pared by 0 bases and J by 3 bases, with 18 bases between. This CDR3 has 17 residues. The CDR3 protein is CASSQDSWQGRSYEQYF. The DNA of the CDR3 is TGCGCCAGCAGCCAAGATTCCTGGCAGGGCAGGAGCTACGAGCAGTACTTC.

This chain joins TRBV30 and TRBJ2-2, with D tentatively TRBD1 or TRBD2 (6 bases each). CDR1 is GTSNPN and CDR2 is SVGIG in the germline V gene (reference sequence). This CDR3 is 14 amino acids long. Trimming removed 0 bases from V and 6 bases from J, with 11 bases in between. CDR3 in amino acids: CAWSVNREAGELFF. The CDR3, as DNA: TGTGCCTGGAGTGTTAACAGGGAGGCCGGGGAGCTGTTTTTT.

V usage is TRBV9 and J usage is TRBJ2-1; 7 nucleotides match TRBD2. Per the germline V gene, CDR1 is SGDLS and CDR2 is YYNGEE. V lost 4 bases and J lost 3; bases outside the gene matches: 10. The CDR3 totals 16 residues. CDR3 DNA: TGTGCCAGCAGCCCCCGGGTAGCGGGCCTCTACAATGAGCAGTTCTTC. The encoded protein is CASSPRVAGLYNEQFF.